A selection of T cell receptor beta chains follows, all from one sample in a study of blood T cell repertoires in COVID-19. This table comes from immunoSEQ multiplex PCR, and its TCRdb copy is limited to in-frame clones, with some not included. The data contain about 250,000 clones, about four fifths of them singletons. The sequencing input was PBMCs or T cells enriched from blood (not recorded which). The receptors were gathered from a man aged 35 to 55 who had been exposed to COVID-19. Both conserved end residues are part of each CDR3. Fields, in order: D gene, V gene, clone size, J gene, CDR3 protein, CDR3 DNA. A D gene is named only where the DNA matches it firmly. Some rows have no size entry. The others give once, few or many, or a class for an expanded clone.

>NA|TRBV12-3/TRBV12-4|NA|TRBJ1-2
CASSGGAWDGYTF
TGTGCCAGCAGTGGGGGGGCGTGGGATGGCTACACCTTC
>TRBD1|TRBV4-1|NA|TRBJ2-1
CASGPPTTGDEQFF
TGCGCCAGCGGACCCCCCACGACAGGGGATGAGCAGTTCTTC
>NA|TRBV18|NA|TRBJ2-6
CASSYFSRSGANVLTF
TGTGCCAGCTCATACTTTAGCCGCTCTGGGGCCAACGTCCTGACTTTC
>TRBD2|TRBV7-9|NA|TRBJ2-5
CASSSLGLAAETQYF
TGTGCCAGCAGCTCCCTGGGACTAGCCGCAGAGACCCAGTACTTC
>NA|TRBV24-1|NA|TRBJ2-3
CATSAGDTQYF
TGTGCCACCAGTGCCGGGGATACGCAGTATTTT
>NA|TRBV11-3|NA|TRBJ2-1
CASRAPDKAQFF
TGTGCCAGCAGAGCCCCGGACAAGGCGCAGTTCTTC
>NA|TRBV12-3/TRBV12-4|NA|TRBJ2-1
CASSPTYNEQFF
TGTGCCAGCAGCCCTACGTACAATGAGCAGTTCTTC
>NA|TRBV18|NA|TRBJ2-7
CASSPRAADEQYF
TGTGCCAGCTCACCACGGGCAGCGGACGAGCAGTACTTC
>NA|TRBV6-1|NA|TRBJ1-1
CASSDLGSGEAFF
TGTGCCAGCAGTGATCTGGGTTCAGGTGAAGCTTTCTTT
>NA|TRBV27|NA|TRBJ2-3
CASSLRQAHTQYF
TGTGCCAGCAGTTTACGACAGGCTCATACGCAGTATTTT
>TRBD1|TRBV9|few|TRBJ1-2
CASSEQGLHGYTF
TGTGCCAGCAGTGAACAGGGGCTTCATGGCTACACCTTC
>TRBD2|TRBV15|NA|TRBJ2-1
CATSRDGAGGFYNEQFF
TGTGCCACCAGCAGAGATGGGGCGGGAGGATTTTACAATGAGCAGTTCTTC
>NA|TRBV24-1|NA|TRBJ2-1
CATSDFRELGVGQFF
TGTGCCACCAGTGATTTTCGGGAGCTAGGGGTCGGGCAGTTCTTC
>NA|TRBV27|few|TRBJ2-2
CASSLSVQGTGELFF
TGTGCCAGCAGTTTATCGGTACAGGGCACCGGGGAGCTGTTTTTT
>NA|TRBV7-3|NA|TRBJ2-5
CASSSNSDQETQYF
TGTGCCAGCAGCTCCAACAGTGATCAAGAGACCCAGTACTTC
>NA|TRBV5-1|NA|TRBJ2-5
CASSLSFQETQYF
TGCGCCAGCAGCTTGTCCTTCCAAGAGACCCAGTACTTC
>NA|TRBV11-3|NA|TRBJ2-1
CASGRDTSYNEQFF
TGTGCCAGCGGCCGGGACACGTCCTACAATGAGCAGTTCTTC
>TRBD1|TRBV27|NA|TRBJ1-5
CASRSQGVGQPQHF
TGTGCCAGCAGATCACAGGGGGTCGGGCAGCCCCAGCATTTT
>TRBD1|TRBV7-9|few|TRBJ2-7
CASSSIRGISYEQYF
TGTGCCAGCAGCTCAATCAGGGGGATATCCTACGAGCAGTACTTC
>TRBD1|TRBV6-6|NA|TRBJ2-7
CASSSRDRGLYEQYF
TGTGCCAGCAGTTCCCGGGACAGGGGATTATACGAGCAGTACTTC
>TRBD2|TRBV24-1|NA|TRBJ2-1
CATSGGTSGYNEQFF
TGTGCCACCAGTGGTGGGACTAGCGGCTACAATGAGCAGTTCTTC
>NA|TRBV7-2|NA|TRBJ2-7
CASSFVRGSYEQYF
TGTGCCAGCAGCTTCGTGAGAGGATCCTACGAGCAGTACTTC
>TRBD1|TRBV7-2|NA|TRBJ1-2
CASSSGQGGYGYTF
TGTGCCAGCAGCTCAGGACAGGGTGGCTATGGCTACACCTTC
>TRBD1|TRBV5-1|few|TRBJ1-2
CANYRDRVDGYTF
TGCGCCAACTACCGGGACAGGGTCGATGGCTACACCTTC